This T cell receptor (beta chain) was found in a study of spatial heterogeneity in lung cancer. CDR1 is SEHNR and CDR2 is FQNEAQ in the germline V gene (reference sequence). The V and J ends lost 6 bases and 7 bases, in that order; junction bases with no gene match: 9. CDR3 length equals 13 residues. This clonotype was detected ten times or more. One entry per CDR3 protein results from TCRdb running MiXCR on the 5' RACE reads. Of about 70,000 distinct CDR3 sequences detected, less than 9.5% appear once; the ten largest clones hold approximately 2%. Time point reported: blood at routine non-recurrence follow-up after resection.

This clonotype was obtained from a female donor with early-stage non-small cell lung cancer. Sequencing was performed on PBMCs, taken at follow-up. The chain combines TRBV7-9 with TRBJ2-7; 7 bases line up with TRBD2. The CDR3: CASRQPGGGEQYF. In DNA form, the CDR3 reads TGTGCCAGCAGACAGCCGGGGGGAGGTGAGCAGTACTTC. The full variable domain, its missing parts supplied by reference TRBV7-9 and TRBJ2-7, is DTGVSQNPRHKITKRGQNVTFRCDPISEHNRLYWYRQTLGQGPEFLTYFQNEAQLEKSRLLSDRFSAERPKGSFSTLEIQRTEQGDSAMYLCASRQPGGGEQYFGPGTRLTVT.